The 5 T cell receptor beta chains below all came from one sample that was sequenced in a study of PD-L1 blockade in urothelial cancer. The protocol was immunoSEQ multiplex PCR, while the TCRdb copy is restricted to in-frame clones and leaves out a portion. The table lists about 29,000 clones, around 87% of them singletons, with about 3.4% in the top ten. The sequencing used PBMCs, collected around atezolizumab (anti-PD-L1) treatment. Every receptor here comes from a man aged 50-59 years with urothelial cancer.

The chain joins TRBV7-6 to TRBJ1-4; possibly TRBD1 for D (5 bases). Trimming cost V 5 bases and J 8 bases, with 9 bases left between them. This CDR3 is 12 amino acids long. Germline CDR1 and CDR2: SGHVS and FNYEAQ. The CDR3 sequence: CASSRGGEKLFF. CDR3 DNA sequence: TGTGCCAGCAGCCGGGGGGGGGAAAAACTGTTTTTT.

The gene calls are TRBV5-1 and TRBJ2-7, with 10 bases identical to TRBD2. CDR1 and CDR2 (germline): SGHRS, YFSETQ. J was trimmed by 0 bases and V by 5 bases; bases with no gene match: 2. The CDR3 runs 14 residues. The CDR3 DNA follows: TGCGCCAGCAGTTTAGCGGGAGGCTCCTACGAGCAGTACTTC. It specifies CASSLAGGSYEQYF.

This chain joins TRBV30 and TRBJ2-6; D may be TRBD2 (6 bases). Between the trimmed V and J ends, which lost 2 bases and 2 bases, there was a span of 7 bases. Germline CDR1 is GTSNPN and CDR2 is SVGIG (reference sequence). The CDR3 consists of 14 residues. The CDR3 loop reads CAWSRRAGANVLTF. In DNA, the CDR3 is TGTGCCTGGAGTAGGAGGGCTGGGGCCAACGTCCTGACTTTC.

This sequence joins TRBV7-2 and TRBJ2-6, with 8 bases lining up with TRBD1. This CDR3 comprises 16 residues. V lost 7 bases, J lost 3 bases, and 8 bases stayed unmatched. Germline V gene data show CDR1 as SGHTA and CDR2 as FQGNSA. The CDR3 here is CASTWTGIGGANVLTF. DNA for the CDR3: TGTGCCAGCACCTGGACAGGGATCGGTGGGGCCAACGTCCTGACTTTC.

This chain uses TRBV10-3 with TRBJ1-2; D perhaps matches TRBD1 (5 bases). The V gene lost 3 bases and the J gene lost 4 bases, with 15 bases spanning the gap. CDR1 and CDR2 from the germline V gene are ENHRY and SYGVKD. This CDR3 has 15 amino acids. The CDR3 DNA sequence: TGTGCCATCAGTGATTTACGGCAGGGCAGCTATGGCTACACCTTC. This encodes CAISDLRQGSYGYTF.